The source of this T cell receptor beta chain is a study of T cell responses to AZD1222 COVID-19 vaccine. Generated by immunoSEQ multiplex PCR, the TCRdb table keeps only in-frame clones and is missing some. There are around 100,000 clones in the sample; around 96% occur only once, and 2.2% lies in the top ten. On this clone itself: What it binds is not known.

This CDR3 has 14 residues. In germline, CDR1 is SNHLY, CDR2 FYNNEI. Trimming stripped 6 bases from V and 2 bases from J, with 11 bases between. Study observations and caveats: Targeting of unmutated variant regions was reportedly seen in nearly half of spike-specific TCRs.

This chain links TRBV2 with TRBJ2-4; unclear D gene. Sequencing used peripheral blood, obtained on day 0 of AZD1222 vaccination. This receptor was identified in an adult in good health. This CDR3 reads CASSPGRTKNIQYF. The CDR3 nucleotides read TGTGCCAGCAGCCCAGGACGGACCAAAAACATTCAGTACTTC.